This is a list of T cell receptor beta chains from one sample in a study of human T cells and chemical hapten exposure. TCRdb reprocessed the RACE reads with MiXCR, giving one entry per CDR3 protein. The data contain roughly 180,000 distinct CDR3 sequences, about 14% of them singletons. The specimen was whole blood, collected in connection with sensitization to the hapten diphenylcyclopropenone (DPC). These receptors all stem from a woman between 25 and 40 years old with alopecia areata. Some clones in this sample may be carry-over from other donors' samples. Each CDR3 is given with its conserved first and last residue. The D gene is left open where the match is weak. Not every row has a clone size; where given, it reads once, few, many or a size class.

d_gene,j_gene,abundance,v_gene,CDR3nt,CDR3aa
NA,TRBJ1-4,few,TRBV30,TGTGCCTGGAGTCCAAAAAAGGGTGAACTGTTTTTT,CAWSPKKGELFF
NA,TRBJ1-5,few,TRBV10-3,TGTGCCATCAGTCAAAGCAATCAGCCCCAGCATTTT,CAISQSNQPQHF
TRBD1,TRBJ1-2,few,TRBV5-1,TGCGCCAGCAGCCTAGGGACAGGAGGTCAAAATGGCTACACCTTC,CASSLGTGGQNGYTF
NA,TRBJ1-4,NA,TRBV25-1,TGTGCCAGCAGTGTTTGGGGGTCTGGAAAACTGTTTTTT,CASSVWGSGKLFF
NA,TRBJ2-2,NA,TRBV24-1,TGTGCCACCACCCTGAACACCGGGGAGCTGTTTTTT,CATTLNTGELFF
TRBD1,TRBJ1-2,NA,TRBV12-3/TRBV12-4,TGTGCCAGCAGCCGGACAGGGGGGATGTATGGCTACACCTTC,CASSRTGGMYGYTF
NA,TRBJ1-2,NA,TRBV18,TGTGCCAGCTCACCACGAATACAGGGAGGTCCTATCTATGGCTACACCTTC,CASSPRIQGGPIYGYTF
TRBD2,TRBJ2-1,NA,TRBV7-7,TGTGCTAGCAGCTTAGCGGGCAAGAATGAGCAGTTCTTC,CASSLAGKNEQFF
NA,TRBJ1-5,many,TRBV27,TGTGCCAGCAGTTTACCCCCATCGGACCCTAGGGTCAGCGGCAATCAGCCCCAGCATTTT,CASSLPPSDPRVSGNQPQHF
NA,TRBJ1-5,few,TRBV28,TGTGCCAGTCAAATTAGCAATCAGCCCCAGCATTTT,CASQISNQPQHF
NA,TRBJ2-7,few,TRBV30,TGTGCCTGGAGTGTAATACGCCCTCCCTACGAGCAGTACTTC,CAWSVIRPPYEQYF
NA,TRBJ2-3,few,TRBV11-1,TGTGCCAGCAGCTTAGGGGGGTATAGCACAGATACGCAGTATTTT,CASSLGGYSTDTQYF
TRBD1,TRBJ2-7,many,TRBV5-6,TGTGCCAGCAGCTTGCAACAGGGGACCTACGAGCAGTACTTC,CASSLQQGTYEQYF
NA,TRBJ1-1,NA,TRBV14,TGTGCCAGCAGCGGACAGTTGAACACTGAAGCTTTCTTT,CASSGQLNTEAFF
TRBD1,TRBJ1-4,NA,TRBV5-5,TGTGCCAGCAGCGGAGGACAGGGGGACGCAAATGAAAAACTGTTTTTT,CASSGGQGDANEKLFF
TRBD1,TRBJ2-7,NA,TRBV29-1,TGCAGCGTAGCTACCGGGACAGGGGGCAACGAGCAGTACTTC,CSVATGTGGNEQYF
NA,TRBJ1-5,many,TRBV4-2,TGTGCCAGCAGCCAAGCGGAGGCTGCCTATCAGCCCCAGCATTTT,CASSQAEAAYQPQHF
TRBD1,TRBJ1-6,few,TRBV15,TGTGCCACCAGCTTAGGACAGGGTCGTTCACCCCTCCACTTT,CATSLGQGRSPLHF
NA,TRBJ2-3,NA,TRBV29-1,TGCAGCACCTCCCGCGACAGGGATACGCAGTATTTT,CSTSRDRDTQYF
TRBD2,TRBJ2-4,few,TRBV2,TGTGCCAGCAGTGAAACTAGCGGGATGGGCGGCATTCAGTACTTC,CASSETSGMGGIQYF
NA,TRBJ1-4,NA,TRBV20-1,TGCAGTGCTCCGAATGAAAAACTGTTTTTT,CSAPNEKLFF
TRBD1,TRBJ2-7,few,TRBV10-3,TGTGCCATCAGTGACCGGGACAGGGGATTCTACGAGCAGTACTTC,CAISDRDRGFYEQYF
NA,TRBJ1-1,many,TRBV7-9,TGTGCCAGCAGCCCCCGAGGCGGGGGAGGGACTGAAGCTTTCTTT,CASSPRGGGGTEAFF
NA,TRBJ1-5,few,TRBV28,TGTGCCAGCAGTTTCCTTTCCGGATCCAATCAGCCCCAGCATTTT,CASSFLSGSNQPQHF
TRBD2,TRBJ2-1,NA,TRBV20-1,TGCAGTGCTAGGACAGCGGGAGCCTACAATGAGCAGTTCTTC,CSARTAGAYNEQFF
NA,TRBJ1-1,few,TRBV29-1,TGCAGCGTTGAAACCCAGGTCCAGGGGACTGAAGCTTTCTTT,CSVETQVQGTEAFF
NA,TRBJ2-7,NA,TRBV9,TGTGCCAGCAGCGTAGATCCAGGACAAACCTACGAGCAGTACTTC,CASSVDPGQTYEQYF
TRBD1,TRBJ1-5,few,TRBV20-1,TGCAGTGCCATGACAGGGGGCGCAAATCAGCCCCAGCATTTT,CSAMTGGANQPQHF
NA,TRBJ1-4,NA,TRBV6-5,TGTGCCAGCAGTTACGGTAATTCGCGTGAAAAACTGTTTTTT,CASSYGNSREKLFF
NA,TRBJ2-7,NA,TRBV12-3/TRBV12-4,TGTGCCAGCAGTTCGGCCGCGGCCGAGACCGAGCAGTACTTC,CASSSAAAETEQYF
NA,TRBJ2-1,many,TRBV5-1,TGCGCCAGCAGCTTGGGACTCCATTCTGAGAATGAGCAGTTCTTC,CASSLGLHSENEQFF
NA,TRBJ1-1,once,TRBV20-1,TGCAGTGCCCCCGGCAAGGACAATGAAGCTTTCTTT,CSAPGKDNEAFF
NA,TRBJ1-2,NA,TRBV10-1,TGCGCCAGCAGTTTGGGGGGCCAAACTAACTATGGCTACACCTTC,CASSLGGQTNYGYTF
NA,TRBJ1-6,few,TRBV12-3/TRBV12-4,TGTGCCAGCAGTTTATACTGGGATTCACCCCTCCACTTT,CASSLYWDSPLHF
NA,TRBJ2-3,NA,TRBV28,TGTGCCAGCAGTCCGGGGACCCGCACAGATACGCAGTATTTT,CASSPGTRTDTQYF
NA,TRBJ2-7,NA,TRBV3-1,TGTGCCAGCAGCCACGCAGTCCAGGGAGACGAGCAGTACTTC,CASSHAVQGDEQYF
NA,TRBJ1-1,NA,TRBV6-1,TGTGCCAGCTGGGATCTTGAAGCTTTCTTT,CASWDLEAFF
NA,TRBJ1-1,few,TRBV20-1,TGCAGTGCTGCACAATTCGGGGCAGGGAACACTGAAGCTTTCTTT,CSAAQFGAGNTEAFF